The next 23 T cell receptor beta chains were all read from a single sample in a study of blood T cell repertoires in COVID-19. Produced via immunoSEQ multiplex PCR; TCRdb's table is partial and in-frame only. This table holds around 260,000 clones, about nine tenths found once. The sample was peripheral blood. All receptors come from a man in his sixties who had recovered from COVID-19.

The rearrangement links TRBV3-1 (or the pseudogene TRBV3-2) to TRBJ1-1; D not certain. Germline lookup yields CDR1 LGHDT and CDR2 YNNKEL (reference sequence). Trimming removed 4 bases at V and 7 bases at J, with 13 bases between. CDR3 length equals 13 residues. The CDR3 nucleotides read TGTGCCAGCAGCCGTGGGAGGAACGGTGAAGCTTTCTTT. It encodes CASSRGRNGEAFF.

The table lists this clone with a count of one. The CDR3 here is CASSLTTGTANEKLFF. The CDR3 DNA follows: TGCGCCAGCAGCTTGACCACCGGGACAGCAAATGAAAAACTGTTTTTT. This chain uses TRBV5-1 with TRBJ1-4, with 7 bases aligning to TRBD1. Trimming took 1 base from V and 5 from J; bases not matched to a gene: 8. The CDR3 contains 16 residues. The V gene's germline CDR1 is SGHRS and CDR2 YFSETQ. The variable domain in full, completed from reference TRBV5-1 and TRBJ1-4, reads KAGVTQTPRYLIKTRGQQVTLSCSPISGHRSVSWYQQTPGQGLQFLFEYFSETQRNKGNFPGRFSGRQFSNSRSEMNVSTLELGDSALYLCASSLTTGTANEKLFFGSGTQLSVL.

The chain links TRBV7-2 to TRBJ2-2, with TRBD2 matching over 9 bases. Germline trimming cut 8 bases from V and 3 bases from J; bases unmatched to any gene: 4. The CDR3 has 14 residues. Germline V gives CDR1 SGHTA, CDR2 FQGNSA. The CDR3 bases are TGTGCCAGCCGAGGACTAGCGCACACCGGGGAGCTGTTTTTT. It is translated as CASRGLAHTGELFF.

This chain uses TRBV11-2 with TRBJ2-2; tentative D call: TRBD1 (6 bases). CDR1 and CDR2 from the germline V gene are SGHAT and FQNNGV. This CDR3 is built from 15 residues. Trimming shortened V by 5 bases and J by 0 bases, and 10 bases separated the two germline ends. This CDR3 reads CASSPDRTNTGELFF. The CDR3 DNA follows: TGTGCCAGCAGCCCTGACAGGACGAACACCGGGGAGCTGTTTTTT.

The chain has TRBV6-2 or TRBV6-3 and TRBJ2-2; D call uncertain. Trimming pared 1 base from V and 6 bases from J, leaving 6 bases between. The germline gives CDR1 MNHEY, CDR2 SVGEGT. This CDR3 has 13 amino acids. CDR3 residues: CASSYLAPGELFF. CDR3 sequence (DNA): TGTGCCAGCAGTTACTTGGCACCCGGGGAGCTGTTTTTT.

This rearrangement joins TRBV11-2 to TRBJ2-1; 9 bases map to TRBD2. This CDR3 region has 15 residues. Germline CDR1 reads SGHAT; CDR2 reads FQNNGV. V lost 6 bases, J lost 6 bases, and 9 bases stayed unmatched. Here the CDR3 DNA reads TGTGCCAGCAGAAATCCGGGACTAGCTTTCAATGAGCAGTTCTTC. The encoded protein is CASRNPGLAFNEQFF.

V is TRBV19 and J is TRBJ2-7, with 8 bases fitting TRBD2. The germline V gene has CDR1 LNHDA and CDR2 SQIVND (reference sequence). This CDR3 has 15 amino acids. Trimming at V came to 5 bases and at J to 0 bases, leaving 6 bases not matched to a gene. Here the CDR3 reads CASSPSSGGSYEQYF. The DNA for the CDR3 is TGTGCCAGTAGTCCCTCCAGCGGGGGCTCCTACGAGCAGTACTTC.

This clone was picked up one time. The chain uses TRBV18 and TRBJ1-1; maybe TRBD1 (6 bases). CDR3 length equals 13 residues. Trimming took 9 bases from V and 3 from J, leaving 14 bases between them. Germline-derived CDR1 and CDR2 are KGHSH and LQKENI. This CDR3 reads CASHQGSYTEAFF. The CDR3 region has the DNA TGTGCCAGTCACCAGGGGTCGTACACTGAAGCTTTCTTT.

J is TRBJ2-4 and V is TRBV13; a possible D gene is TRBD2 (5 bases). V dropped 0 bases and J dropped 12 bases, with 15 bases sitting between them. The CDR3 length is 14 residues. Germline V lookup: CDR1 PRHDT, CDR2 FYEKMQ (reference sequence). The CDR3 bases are TGTGCCAGCAGCTTAGGAGCTACAGAGGGTACTCAGTACTTC. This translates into CASSLGATEGTQYF.

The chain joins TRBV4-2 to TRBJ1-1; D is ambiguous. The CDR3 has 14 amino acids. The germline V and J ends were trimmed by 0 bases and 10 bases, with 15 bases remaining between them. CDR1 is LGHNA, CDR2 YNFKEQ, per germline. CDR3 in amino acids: CASSQDHASSRAFF. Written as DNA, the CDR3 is TGTGCCAGCAGCCAAGATCATGCAAGTTCGCGAGCTTTCTTT.

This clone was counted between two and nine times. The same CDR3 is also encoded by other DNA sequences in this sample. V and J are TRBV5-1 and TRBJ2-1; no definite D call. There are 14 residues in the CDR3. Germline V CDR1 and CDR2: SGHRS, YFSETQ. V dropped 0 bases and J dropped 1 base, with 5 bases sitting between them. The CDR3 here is CASSLAGSYNEQFF. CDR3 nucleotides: TGCGCCAGCAGCTTGGCCGGGTCCTACAATGAGCAGTTCTTC.

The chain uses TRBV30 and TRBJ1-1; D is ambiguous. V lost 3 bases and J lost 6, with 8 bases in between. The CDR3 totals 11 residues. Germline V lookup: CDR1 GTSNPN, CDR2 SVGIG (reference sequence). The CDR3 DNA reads TGTGCCTGGAGATGGGAGGCTGAAGCTTTCTTT. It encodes CAWRWEAEAFF.

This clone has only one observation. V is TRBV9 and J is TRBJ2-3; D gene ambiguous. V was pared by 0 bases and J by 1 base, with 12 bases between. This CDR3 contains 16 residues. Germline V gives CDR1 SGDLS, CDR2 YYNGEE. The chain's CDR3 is CASSVGDVRGTDTQYF. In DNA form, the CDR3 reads TGTGCCAGCAGCGTAGGAGATGTCCGAGGCACAGATACGCAGTATTTT.

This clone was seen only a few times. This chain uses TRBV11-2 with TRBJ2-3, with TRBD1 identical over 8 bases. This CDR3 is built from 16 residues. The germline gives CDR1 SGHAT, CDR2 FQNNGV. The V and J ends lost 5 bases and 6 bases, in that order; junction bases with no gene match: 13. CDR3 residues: CASSRGSGQGSDTQYF. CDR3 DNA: TGTGCCAGCAGCCGTGGCTCCGGACAGGGTTCGGATACGCAGTATTTT.

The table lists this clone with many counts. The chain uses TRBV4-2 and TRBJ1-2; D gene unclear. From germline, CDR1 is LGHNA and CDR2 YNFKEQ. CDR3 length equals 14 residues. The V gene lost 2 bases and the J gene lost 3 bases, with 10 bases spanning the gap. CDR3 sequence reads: CASSQRGADYGYTF. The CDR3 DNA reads TGTGCCAGCAGCCAACGGGGAGCGGACTATGGCTACACCTTC.

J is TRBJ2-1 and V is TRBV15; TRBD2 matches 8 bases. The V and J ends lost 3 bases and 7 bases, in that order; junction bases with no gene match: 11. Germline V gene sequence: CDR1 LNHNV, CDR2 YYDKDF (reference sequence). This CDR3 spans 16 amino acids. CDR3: CATSRYGGGMGNEQFF. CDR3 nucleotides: TGTGCCACCAGCAGGTACGGCGGGGGGATGGGGAATGAGCAGTTCTTC.

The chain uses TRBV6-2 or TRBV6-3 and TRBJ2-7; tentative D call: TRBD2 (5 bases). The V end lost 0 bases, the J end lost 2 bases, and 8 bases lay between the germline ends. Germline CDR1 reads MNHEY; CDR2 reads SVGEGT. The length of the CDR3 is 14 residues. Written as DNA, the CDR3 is TGTGCCAGCAGTTACTCGTCCGGGGCCTACGAGCAGTACTTC. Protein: CASSYSSGAYEQYF.

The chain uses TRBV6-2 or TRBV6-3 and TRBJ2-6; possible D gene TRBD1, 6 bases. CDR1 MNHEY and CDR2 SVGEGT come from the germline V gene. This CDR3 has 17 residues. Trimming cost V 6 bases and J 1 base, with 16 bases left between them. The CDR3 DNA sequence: TGTGCCAGCAGCCTATATATACAGGGTTCTGGGGCCAACGTCCTGACTTTC. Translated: CASSLYIQGSGANVLTF.

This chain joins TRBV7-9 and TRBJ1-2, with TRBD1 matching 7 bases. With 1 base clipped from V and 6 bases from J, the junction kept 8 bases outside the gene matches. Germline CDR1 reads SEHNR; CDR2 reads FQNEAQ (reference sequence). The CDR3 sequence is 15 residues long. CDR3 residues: CASSLGTTDRDGYTF. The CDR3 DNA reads TGTGCCAGCAGCTTAGGAACCACTGACAGGGATGGCTACACCTTC.

The CDR3 DNA sequence: TGTGCCATCAGTGAGGCAGGGACAGGGGGAAAGTCCTACGAGCAGTACTTC. This codes for CAISEAGTGGKSYEQYF. The chain combines TRBV10-3 with TRBJ2-7; 11 positions match TRBD1. Unmatched junction bases numbered 7, after V lost 2 bases and J lost 1 base. The CDR3 has 17 residues. The germline V gene has CDR1 ENHRY and CDR2 SYGVKD.

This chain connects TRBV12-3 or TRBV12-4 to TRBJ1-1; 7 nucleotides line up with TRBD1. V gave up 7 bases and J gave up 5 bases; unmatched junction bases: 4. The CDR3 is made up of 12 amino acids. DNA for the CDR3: TGTGCCAGCACAGGACAGGCGACTGAAGCTTTCTTT. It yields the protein CASTGQATEAFF.

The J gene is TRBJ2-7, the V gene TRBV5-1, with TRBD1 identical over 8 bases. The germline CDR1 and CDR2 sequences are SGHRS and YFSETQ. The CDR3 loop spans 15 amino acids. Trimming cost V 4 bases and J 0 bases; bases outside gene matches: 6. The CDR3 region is CASSHGTGTSYEQYF. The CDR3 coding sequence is TGCGCCAGCAGCCATGGGACAGGAACCTCCTACGAGCAGTACTTC.

CDR3 protein: CASSMSRTRGFNSNQPQHF. The DNA for the CDR3 is TGTGCCAGTAGTATGTCGAGGACCCGGGGGTTCAATAGCAATCAGCCCCAGCATTTT. V usage is TRBV19 and J usage is TRBJ1-5, with D perhaps TRBD1 (5 bases). Germline-derived CDR1 and CDR2 are LNHDA and SQIVND (reference sequence). CDR3 length: 19 amino acids. V was clipped by 3 bases and J by 0 bases, with 21 bases between them.